A selection of T cell receptor beta chains follows, all from one sample in a study of cytomegalovirus exposure and HLA in healthy donors. Assay: immunoSEQ multiplex PCR; the TCRdb copy retains only in-frame clones and omits some. This sample has under 200,000 clones, with less than 90% found just once. The sequencing sample was made of PBMCs. The receptors were sampled from a woman aged 18 to 35 in good health and CMV-seronegative. CDR3s include the opening cysteine and the closing phenylalanine or tryptophan. A D gene is named only where the DNA matches it firmly. Clone size is not always given. Where it is, it says once, few, many or a class for expanded clones.

>few|TRBV29-1|-|TRBJ2-5
CSVDSAQETQYF
TGCAGCGTTGACAGTGCCCAAGAGACCCAGTACTTC
>-|TRBV2|-|TRBJ2-7
CASTLAGQPYEQYF
TGTGCCAGCACATTGGCTGGACAACCCTACGAGCAGTACTTC
>once|TRBV28|-|TRBJ2-1
CASSLVRGEQFF
TGTGCCAGCAGTTTAGTCAGAGGTGAGCAGTTCTTC
>-|TRBV2|TRBD1|TRBJ1-3
CASTRDRGNTIYF
TGTGCCAGCACCCGGGACAGGGGGAACACCATATATTTT
>-|TRBV7-9|TRBD1|TRBJ1-2
CASSQQGGGYTF
TGTGCCAGCAGCCAACAGGGGGGGGGCTACACCTTC
>once|TRBV7-8|TRBD2|TRBJ2-5
CASSPSLIGTSGGQETQYF
TGTGCCAGCAGCCCGAGCTTAATCGGGACTAGCGGGGGCCAAGAGACCCAGTACTTC
>-|TRBV2|-|TRBJ1-2
CASSDPDTLPYGYTF
TGTGCCAGCAGTGACCCAGACACCCTTCCCTATGGCTACACCTTC
>once|TRBV7-9|-|TRBJ2-1
CASSPGRGEEQFF
TGTGCCAGCAGCCCCGGCCGAGGAGAGGAGCAGTTCTTC
>once|TRBV5-4|TRBD1|TRBJ2-5
CASSRTGIETQYF
TGTGCCAGCAGCCGGACAGGGATCGAGACCCAGTACTTC
>-|TRBV6-5|TRBD1|TRBJ2-1
CAARTGGTHNEQFF
TGTGCCGCCCGCACAGGGGGCACACACAATGAGCAGTTCTTC
>once|TRBV10-3|-|TRBJ1-1
CAIRDSPDTEAFF
TGTGCCATCAGGGACAGCCCCGACACTGAAGCTTTCTTT
>-|TRBV27|TRBD1|TRBJ1-5
CASSLNRGGYQPQHF
TGTGCCAGCAGTCTCAACAGAGGGGGCTATCAGCCCCAGCATTTT
>-|TRBV29-1|TRBD2|TRBJ2-5
CSVDGTTQEAQYF
TGCAGCGTTGATGGGACTACCCAAGAGGCCCAGTACTTC
>few|TRBV19|-|TRBJ2-6
CASSTGARSGANVLTF
TGTGCCAGTAGTACAGGGGCGCGCTCTGGGGCCAACGTCCTGACTTTC
>-|TRBV5-1|-|TRBJ1-1
CASSLGFRLTGNTEAFF
TGCGCCAGCAGCTTGGGCTTCCGACTTACAGGGAACACTGAAGCTTTCTTT
>-|TRBV7-2|-|TRBJ2-2
CASSLLAVNTGELFF
TGTGCCAGCAGCTTGTTGGCAGTTAACACCGGGGAGCTGTTTTTT
>-|TRBV4-2|-|TRBJ2-7
CASSQGSPSSYEQYF
TGTGCCAGCAGCCAAGGCAGTCCCAGCTCCTACGAGCAGTACTTC
>-|TRBV7-7|TRBD2|TRBJ2-1
CASSFPAASGRNNEQFF
TGTGCTAGCAGCTTCCCTGCCGCCAGCGGGAGGAATAATGAGCAGTTCTTC
>-|TRBV19|-|TRBJ1-2
CASSIVRSRGYTF
TGTGCCAGTAGTATAGTCCGTTCACGGGGCTACACCTTC
>-|TRBV19|-|TRBJ1-3
CASGETGGPGNTIYF
TGTGCCAGTGGAGAAACCGGAGGGCCTGGAAACACCATATATTTT
>-|TRBV14|TRBD2|TRBJ2-4
CASSQDSVYSAGGQDIQYF
TGTGCCAGCAGCCAAGATTCGGTATATTCGGCGGGGGGGCAAGACATTCAGTACTTC
>-|TRBV11-2|-|TRBJ2-2
CASSLFQGFNTGELFF
TGTGCCAGCAGCTTATTTCAGGGATTCAACACCGGGGAGCTGTTTTTT
>-|TRBV7-2|TRBD2|TRBJ2-5
CASSLEASGRVYQETQYF
TGTGCCAGCAGCTTAGAGGCTAGCGGGAGGGTGTACCAAGAGACCCAGTACTTC
>once|TRBV6-1|TRBD1|TRBJ2-7
CAIRLIPTGNYEQYF
TGTGCCATCAGGTTAATACCGACAGGGAACTACGAGCAGTACTTC